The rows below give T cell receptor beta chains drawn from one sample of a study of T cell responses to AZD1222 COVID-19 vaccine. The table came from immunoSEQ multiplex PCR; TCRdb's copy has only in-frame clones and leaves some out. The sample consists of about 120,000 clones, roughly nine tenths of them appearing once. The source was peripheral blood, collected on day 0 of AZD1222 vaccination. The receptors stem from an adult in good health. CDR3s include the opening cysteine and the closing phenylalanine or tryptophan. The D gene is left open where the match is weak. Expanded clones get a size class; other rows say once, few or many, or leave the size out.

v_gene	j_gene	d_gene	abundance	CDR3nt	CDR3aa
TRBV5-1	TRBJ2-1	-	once	TGCGCCAGCAGGGACTCTGGGGAGCAGTTCTTC	CASRDSGEQFF
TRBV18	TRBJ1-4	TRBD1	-	TGTGCCAGCTCACGGGGACAGAGTGAAAAACTGTTTTTT	CASSRGQSEKLFF
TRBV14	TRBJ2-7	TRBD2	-	TGTGCCAGCAGCCAGAGACTAGCGGGAGCCTACGAGCAGTACTTC	CASSQRLAGAYEQYF
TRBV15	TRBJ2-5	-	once	TGTGCCACCAGCAGAGATCAGCGCGGCCGGGAAGAGACCCAGTACTTC	CATSRDQRGREETQYF
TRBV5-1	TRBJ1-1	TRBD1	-	TGCGCCAGCAGCTCGGACAGGGGAAGTACTGAAGCTTTCTTT	CASSSDRGSTEAFF
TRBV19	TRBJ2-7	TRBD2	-	TGTGCCAGTAGTACCCCGAGCGGGGCCAGCTCCTACGAGCAGTACTTC	CASSTPSGASSYEQYF
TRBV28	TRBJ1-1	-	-	TGTGCCAGCAGTCTAAGGGCCGGGAAAGCTTTCTTT	CASSLRAGKAFF
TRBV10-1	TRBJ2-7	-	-	TGCGCCAGCAGTGAGTCTACAGCAGCCTACGAGCAGTACTTC	CASSESTAAYEQYF
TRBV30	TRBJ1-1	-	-	TGTGCCTGGAGTCTAGGGCTTGCGGCTGAAGCTTTCTTT	CAWSLGLAAEAFF
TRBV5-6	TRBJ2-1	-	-	TGTGCCAGCAGCCTAAAAGGCAGTCTAGCGCGTTCAAGTGAGCAGTTCTTC	CASSLKGSLARSSEQFF
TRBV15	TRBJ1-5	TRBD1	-	TGTGCCACCAGCAGAGATCCGGGGACAGGGACTGTCCCCGAGCATTTT	CATSRDPGTGTVPEHF
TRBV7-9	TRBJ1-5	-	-	TGTGCCAGCAGCCCCGGAATATTCTCAGGGAAGGTGGGCAATCAGCCCCAGCATTTT	CASSPGIFSGKVGNQPQHF
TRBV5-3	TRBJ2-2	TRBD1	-	TGTGCCAGAAGCTTAGATGCGACCGGGACAGGACGCACCGGGGAGCTGTTTTTT	CARSLDATGTGRTGELFF
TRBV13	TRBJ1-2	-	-	TGTGCCAGCAGCTTACGGGGGGCGCGGGGCTACACCTTC	CASSLRGARGYTF
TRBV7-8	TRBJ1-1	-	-	TGTGCCAGCAGCCCGCCCGGGAGGAACACTGAAGCTTTCTTT	CASSPPGRNTEAFF
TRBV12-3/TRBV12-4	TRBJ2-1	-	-	TGTGCCAGCAGTTGGGGAGGGGGCAATGAGCAGTTCTTC	CASSWGGGNEQFF
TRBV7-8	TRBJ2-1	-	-	TGTGCCAGCAGCCCCGCCGGGACTCTAGAGCAGTTCTTC	CASSPAGTLEQFF
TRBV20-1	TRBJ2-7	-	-	TGCAGTGCTAGGGCAGGGACCGAGCAGTACTTC	CSARAGTEQYF
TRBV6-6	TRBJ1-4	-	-	TGTGCCAGCTCAACGGGGGGCGGGAGTGAAAAACTGTTTTTT	CASSTGGGSEKLFF
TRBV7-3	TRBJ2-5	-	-	TGTGCCAGCAGCTTGGGACGGGGGGAGACCCAGTACTTC	CASSLGRGETQYF
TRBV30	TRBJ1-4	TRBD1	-	TGTGCCTGGAGTGCCGGGACAGTCAATGAAAAACTGTTTTTT	CAWSAGTVNEKLFF
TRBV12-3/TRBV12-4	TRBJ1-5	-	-	TGTGCCAGCAGTTTGAGGGTTGGCCAGCCCCAGCATTTT	CASSLRVGQPQHF
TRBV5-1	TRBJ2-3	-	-	TGCGCCAGCAGTAGCCAGTCCCCAAGGGATACGCAGTATTTT	CASSSQSPRDTQYF
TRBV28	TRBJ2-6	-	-	TGTGCCAGCGCCCGCTCTGGGGCCAACGTCCTGACTTTC	CASARSGANVLTF
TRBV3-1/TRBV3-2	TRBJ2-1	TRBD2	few	TGTGCCAGCAGCCCGACTACTAGCGTGAGCTCCTACAATGAGCAGTTCTTC	CASSPTTSVSSYNEQFF
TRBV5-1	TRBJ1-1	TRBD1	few	TGCGCCAGCAGCCGAATGTCTACAGGGGGGAACACTGAAGCTTTCTTT	CASSRMSTGGNTEAFF
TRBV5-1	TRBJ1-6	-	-	TGCGCCAGCAGCTCACGGGGGGAGAGCTCCTATAATTCACCCCTCCACTTT	CASSSRGESSYNSPLHF
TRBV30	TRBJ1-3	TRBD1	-	TGTGCCTGGAGTGTAGGCGGACAGGGGATTAAGTATTTT	CAWSVGGQGIKYF
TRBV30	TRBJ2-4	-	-	TGTGCCTGGACCGCTTCGTTAGCCAAAAACATTCAGTACTTC	CAWTASLAKNIQYF
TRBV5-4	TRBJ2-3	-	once	TGTGCCAGCAGCTTGGACAGCACAGATACGCAGTATTTT	CASSLDSTDTQYF
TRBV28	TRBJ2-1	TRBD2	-	TGTGCCAGCAGTTTAGACTGGCGGGAGGGTGAGCAGTTCTTC	CASSLDWREGEQFF
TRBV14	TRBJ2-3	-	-	TGTGCCAGCAGCCCGCGAGGTCCGGGAACGCGGGCAGGGCATAGAGATACGCAGTATTTT	CASSPRGPGTRAGHRDTQYF
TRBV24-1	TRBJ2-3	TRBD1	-	TGTGCCACCAGTGATATACAGGGGGCAGATACGCAGTATTTT	CATSDIQGADTQYF
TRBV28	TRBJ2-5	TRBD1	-	TGTGCCAGCAGTTCCCAGGGGGCGAGGTGGGAGACCCAGTACTTC	CASSSQGARWETQYF
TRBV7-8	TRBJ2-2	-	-	TGTGCCAGCAGCCCGCTTCGGAAGAACACCGGGGAGCTGTTTTTT	CASSPLRKNTGELFF
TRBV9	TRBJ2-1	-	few	TGTGCCAGCAGCGTATCCGCCCCTTCCACCAATGAGCAGTTCTTC	CASSVSAPSTNEQFF
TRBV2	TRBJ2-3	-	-	TGTGCCAGCATGACTGTCGGGGCCTTGGGTACGCAGTATTTT	CASMTVGALGTQYF
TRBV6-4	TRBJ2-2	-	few	TGTGCCAGCAGTGACTCGAGGGGACATAACACCGGGGAGCTGTTTTTT	CASSDSRGHNTGELFF
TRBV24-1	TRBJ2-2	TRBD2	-	TGTGCCACCAGTGACCCCGGACTAGCGGGAGGGCCGGGCACCGGGGAGCTGTTTTTT	CATSDPGLAGGPGTGELFF
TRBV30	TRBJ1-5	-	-	TGTGCCTGGACCGGAAGAGATGGTCAGCCCCAGCATTTT	CAWTGRDGQPQHF
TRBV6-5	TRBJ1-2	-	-	TGTGCCAGCAGTTACGGTGAGATCTCGGCACCCTATGGCTACACCTTC	CASSYGEISAPYGYTF
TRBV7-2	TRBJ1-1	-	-	TGTGCCAGCAGCGTGCAGAGGAACACTGAAGCTTTCTTT	CASSVQRNTEAFF
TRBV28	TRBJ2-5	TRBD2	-	TGTGCCAGCGGCCCGTCCGGTGGGAGGGCCACAGAGACCCAGTACTTC	CASGPSGGRATETQYF
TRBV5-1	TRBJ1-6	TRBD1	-	TGCGCCAGCAGCCCGGGACAGACTAATTCACCCCTCCACTTT	CASSPGQTNSPLHF
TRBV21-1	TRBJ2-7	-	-	TGTGCCAGCAGCAAAGGTCCCGGACTAGCGGGAGAGGGAGGCGAGCAGTACTTC	CASSKGPGLAGEGGEQYF
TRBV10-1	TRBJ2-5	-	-	TGCGCCAGCAGTCCGGGACTTCAAGAGACCCAGTACTTC	CASSPGLQETQYF